The 24 T cell receptor beta chains presented below share a single source sample, sequenced in a study of T-cell reconstitution after alpha-beta-depleted transplantation in children. Unique molecular identifiers were built into the TCRbeta library. TCRdb recomputed calls from the PCR reads with MiXCR, one row per CDR3 protein. The repertoire has approximately 650,000 distinct CDR3 sequences, approximately 14% of them found once; the top ten carry 0.65% to 0.9%. The material sequenced was PBMCs, taken before TCRalphabeta/CD19-depleted stem cell transplant. These receptors were taken from a girl aged 2-10 years with congenital amegakaryocytic thrombocytopenia, due to receive a stem cell transplant.

The chain joins TRBV12-3 or TRBV12-4 to TRBJ1-1, with a tentative D call TRBD1 (6 bases). The V end was cut by 4 bases, the J end by 2 bases, with 26 bases between. The CDR3 is 19 residues long. As DNA, the CDR3 is TGTGCCAGCAGTTCCCCTCCCACAGGGTGGCCGCGCCCCAACACTGAAGCTTTCTTT. Its protein product is CASSSPPTGWPRPNTEAFF.

This clonotype appeared many times. The rearrangement joins TRBV10-3 to TRBJ2-7; D not certain. Trimming removed 0 bases at V and 5 bases at J, with 8 bases between. The CDR3 loop spans 13 amino acids. Per germline, CDR1 ENHRY and CDR2 SYGVKD. The CDR3 nucleotides are TGTGCCATCAGTGAGTCGGCGGTTCACGAGCAGTACTTC. Translating gives CAISESAVHEQYF.

V is TRBV5-1 and J is TRBJ2-2, with TRBD2 as a possible D gene (6 bases). This CDR3 has 17 amino acids. V lost 4 bases and J lost 5, with 21 bases in between. The germline CDR1 and CDR2 sequences are SGHRS and YFSETQ. CDR3 amino acids: CASSVKNRDFATGELFF. In DNA form, the CDR3 reads TGCGCCAGCAGCGTCAAGAATCGGGACTTTGCAACCGGGGAGCTGTTTTTT.

The table lists this clonotype with many counts. V gene TRBV20-1 combines with J gene TRBJ2-7; 10 positions match TRBD2. Germline CDR1 and CDR2: DFQATT and SNEGSKA (reference sequence). V lost 0 bases and J lost 3; bases outside the gene matches: 5. There are 15 residues in the CDR3. The CDR3 DNA sequence: TGCAGTGCTAGAGATCGACTAGCGGGCTACTACGAGCAGTACTTC. This encodes CSARDRLAGYYEQYF.

The chain couples TRBV18 to TRBJ1-5; 7 bases line up with TRBD1. V lost 5 bases, J lost 4 bases, and 14 bases stayed unmatched. The CDR3 contains 17 residues. Germline assignment: CDR1 KGHSH and CDR2 LQKENI. The CDR3 DNA is TGTGCCAGCTCAACCGCCATCCCGGGACAGAGAAATCAGCCCCAGCATTTT. This gives the protein CASSTAIPGQRNQPQHF.

At least ten counts were recorded for this clonotype. The genes are TRBV5-1 and TRBJ2-7; 7 positions match TRBD1. The V and J ends lost 4 bases and 3 bases, in that order; junction bases with no gene match: 10. The CDR3 extends over 15 amino acids. Germline V gene data show CDR1 as SGHRS and CDR2 as YFSETQ. CDR3 loop: CASSRIPDRSYEQYF. CDR3 nucleotide sequence: TGCGCCAGCAGCCGTATCCCGGACAGGAGCTACGAGCAGTACTTC.

This rearrangement joins TRBV18 to TRBJ2-7, with 8 bases identical to TRBD1. The germline CDR1 and CDR2 sequences are KGHSH and LQKENI. The CDR3 contains 16 residues. With 4 bases clipped from V and 2 bases from J, the junction kept 10 bases outside the gene matches. Written as DNA, the CDR3 is TGTGCCAGCTCACGGAGCTTTGCGGGACAGGCCTACGAGCAGTACTTC. Translation: CASSRSFAGQAYEQYF.

This clonotype was counted ten times or more. The rearrangement links TRBV28 to TRBJ2-7; TRBD2 agrees at 7 bases. V lost 7 bases and J lost 3; bases outside the gene matches: 12. The CDR3 sequence is 15 residues long. Germline V gene lookup returns CDR1 MDHEN and CDR2 SYDVKM. The CDR3 region is CASTSGTKVGYEQYF. DNA of the CDR3: TGTGCCAGCACCTCCGGGACTAAGGTTGGCTACGAGCAGTACTTC.

Details on this clonotype: A much bigger clone sits one base away, suggesting this may be a read error. This rearrangement joins TRBV12-3 or TRBV12-4 to TRBJ2-3, with D perhaps being TRBD1 or TRBD2 (5 bases each). The CDR3 extends over 13 amino acids. The V gene lost 6 bases and the J gene lost 5 bases, with 12 bases spanning the gap. The CDR3 DNA reads as TGTGCCAGCAGCCCTGGGACGGTAGATACGCAGTATTTT. Protein: CASSPGTVDTQYF.

The V gene is TRBV27, the J gene TRBJ2-7; TRBD1 matches at 7 bases. J lost 7 bases, V lost 6 bases, and 9 bases had no gene match. CDR1 and CDR2 from the germline V gene are MNHEY and SMNVEV (reference sequence). The CDR3 runs 13 residues. The CDR3 loop is CASSLHRGGEQYF. The CDR3 DNA sequence: TGTGCCAGCAGCCTTCACAGGGGCGGAGAGCAGTACTTC.

The DNA of the CDR3 is TGCAGTGCTAGAGTTGTTGGTTCGGCCCTGGGTCCTACAGATACGCAGTATTTT. This encodes CSARVVGSALGPTDTQYF. The rearrangement links TRBV20-1 to TRBJ2-3; D gene ambiguous. The CDR3 is 18 residues long. Trimming removed 1 base from V and 3 bases from J, with 23 bases in between. CDR1 is DFQATT and CDR2 is SNEGSKA in the germline V gene (reference sequence).

This clonotype was seen ten or more times. The rearrangement links TRBV29-1 to TRBJ2-1; 9 bases match TRBD2. In germline, CDR1 is SQVTM, CDR2 ANQGSEA. This CDR3 contains 17 residues. The junction had 18 bases not matched to a gene; V was cut back by 5 bases and J by 7 bases. The chain's CDR3 is CSVQRYSSSGSGNEQFF. CDR3 nucleotide sequence: TGCAGCGTTCAGCGGTATAGCAGTAGCGGGAGCGGAAATGAGCAGTTCTTC.

This clonotype was detected many times. The V call is TRBV7-8, the J call TRBJ1-6; no firm D call. The V end lost 5 bases, the J end lost 5 bases, and 13 bases lay between the germline ends. This CDR3 has 15 residues. Germline lookup yields CDR1 SGHVS and CDR2 FQNEAQ. CDR3 protein: CASSRQRLDNSPLHF. Written as DNA, the CDR3 is TGTGCCAGCAGCCGACAAAGATTAGATAATTCACCCCTCCACTTT.

This clonotype has a count of ten or more. The rearrangement links TRBV20-1 to TRBJ2-3; perhaps TRBD2 as D (6 bases). CDR1 is DFQATT and CDR2 is SNEGSKA in the germline V gene (reference sequence). This CDR3 contains 14 residues. Between the trimmed V and J ends, which lost 0 bases and 2 bases, there was a span of 9 bases. The CDR3 loop reads CSARDGGVTDTQYF. The CDR3, as DNA: TGCAGTGCTAGAGATGGCGGGGTCACAGATACGCAGTATTTT.

This clonotype was seen only a few times. The gene calls are TRBV5-1 and TRBJ1-1; TRBD1 agrees at 9 bases. This CDR3 has 14 residues. Germline assignment: CDR1 SGHRS and CDR2 YFSETQ. Trimming took 0 bases from V and 7 from J; bases not matched to a gene: 4. The CDR3 spells CASSLETGGSEAFF. The CDR3 DNA reads as TGCGCCAGCAGCTTGGAGACAGGGGGAAGTGAAGCTTTCTTT.

The chain combines TRBV7-8 with TRBJ2-3, with 12 bases lining up with TRBD2. CDR3 length: 16 amino acids. The junction had 8 bases not matched to a gene; V was cut back by 5 bases and J by 5 bases. The germline V gene encodes CDR1 SGHVS and CDR2 FQNEAQ. CDR3 protein: CASSNRLAGEEDTQYF. In DNA, the CDR3 is TGTGCCAGCAGCAACCGACTAGCGGGAGAGGAAGATACGCAGTATTTT.

This clonotype was detected many times. The chain links TRBV10-3 to TRBJ2-7, with TRBD2 identical over 8 bases. Germline loops: CDR1 ENHRY, CDR2 SYGVKD. Trimming cost V 8 bases and J 5 bases; bases outside gene matches: 8. CDR3 length equals 13 residues. The CDR3 DNA is TGTGCCATCCGGAAAGCGGGAGTAGACGAGCAGTACTTC. Its translation is CAIRKAGVDEQYF.

This clonotype came up a few times. The gene calls are TRBV20-1 and TRBJ2-1, with 8 bases identical to TRBD2. The J segment lost 6 bases and the V segment lost 1 base, leaving 14 bases of the junction unmatched. The CDR3 is 17 amino acids. Germline CDR1 and CDR2: DFQATT and SNEGSKA (reference sequence). CDR3 sequence (DNA): TGCAGTGCTAGAGCCCTTAGCGGGAAGACCTCCCTCAATGAGCAGTTCTTC. Its translation: CSARALSGKTSLNEQFF.

In this sample, this clonotype turned up many times. The chain carries TRBV20-1 and TRBJ1-6; D call uncertain. The CDR3 contains 13 residues. V was shortened by 3 bases and J by 6 bases, with 9 bases between the two germline ends. The V gene's germline CDR1 is DFQATT and CDR2 SNEGSKA (reference sequence). The CDR3 nucleotides are TGCAGTGCTAGGGACCGCTTTAATTCACCCCTCCACTTT. Translation gives CSARDRFNSPLHF.

The V gene is TRBV15, the J gene TRBJ2-7, with 11 bases that match TRBD2. V gave up 4 bases and J gave up 6 bases; unmatched junction bases: 8. CDR3 length: 15 amino acids. CDR1 is LNHNV and CDR2 is YYDKDF in the germline V gene (reference sequence). The chain's CDR3 is CATSIHSGRAAEQYF. CDR3 sequence (DNA): TGTGCCACCAGCATTCATAGCGGGAGGGCCGCCGAGCAGTACTTC.

As concerns this clonotype: Possible read error: a much larger clone is one base away. The chain employs TRBV29-1 and TRBJ2-2; the D is unclear. The CDR3 is made up of 14 amino acids. V dropped 7 bases and J dropped 0 bases, with 12 bases sitting between them. The germline V gene encodes CDR1 SQVTM and CDR2 ANQGSEA. CDR3 loop: CSARLDANTGELFF. As DNA, the CDR3 is TGCAGCGCCCGGCTGGACGCGAACACCGGGGAGCTGTTTTTT.

The rearrangement uses TRBV20-1 and TRBJ2-2; 8 bases match TRBD2. Per the germline V gene, CDR1 is DFQATT and CDR2 is SNEGSKA (reference sequence). The CDR3 loop spans 15 amino acids. J gave up 7 bases and V 6 bases, and 13 bases lay outside the gene matches. CDR3: CSAPRGGAIGGELFF. As DNA, the CDR3 is TGCAGTGCCCCCCGGGGGGGCGCTATAGGCGGGGAGCTGTTTTTT.

In this sample, this clonotype turned up many times. Here the CDR3 reads CAIAGLTVGDTQYF. The DNA of the CDR3 is TGTGCCATCGCCGGCCTCACTGTGGGAGATACGCAGTATTTT. This rearrangement joins TRBV10-3 to TRBJ2-3; no definite D call. This CDR3 spans 14 amino acids. Germline assignment: CDR1 ENHRY and CDR2 SYGVKD. Trimming cost V 8 bases and J 5 bases, with 17 bases left between them.

This chain links TRBV7-8 with TRBJ2-3, with D unresolved. The CDR3 extends over 15 amino acids. Germline-derived CDR1 and CDR2 are SGHVS and FQNEAQ. V lost 3 bases and J 2 bases, leaving 12 bases between the germline ends. CDR3 nucleotides: TGTGCCAGCAGCTTTACAGTCCACAACACAGATACGCAGTATTTT. This sequence encodes CASSFTVHNTDTQYF.